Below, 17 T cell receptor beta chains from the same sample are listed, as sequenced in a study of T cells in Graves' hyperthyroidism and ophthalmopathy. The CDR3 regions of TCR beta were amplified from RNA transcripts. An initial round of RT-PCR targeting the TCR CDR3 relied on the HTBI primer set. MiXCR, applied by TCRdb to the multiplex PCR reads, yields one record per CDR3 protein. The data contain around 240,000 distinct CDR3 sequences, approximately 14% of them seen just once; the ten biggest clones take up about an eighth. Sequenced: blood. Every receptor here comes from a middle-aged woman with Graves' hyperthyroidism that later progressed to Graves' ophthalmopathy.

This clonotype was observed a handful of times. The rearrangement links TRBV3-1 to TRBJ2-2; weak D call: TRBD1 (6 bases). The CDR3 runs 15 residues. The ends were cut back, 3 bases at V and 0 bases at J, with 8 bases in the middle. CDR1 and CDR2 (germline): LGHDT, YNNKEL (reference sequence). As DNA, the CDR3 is TGTGCCAGCAGCCAGGGACACTCGAACACCGGGGAGCTGTTTTTT. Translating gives CASSQGHSNTGELFF.

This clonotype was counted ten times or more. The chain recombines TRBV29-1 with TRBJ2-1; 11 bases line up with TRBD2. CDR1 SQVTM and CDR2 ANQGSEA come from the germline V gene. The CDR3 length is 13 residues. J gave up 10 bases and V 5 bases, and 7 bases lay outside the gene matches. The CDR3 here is CSVPKTSGTEQFF. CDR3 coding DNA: TGCAGCGTTCCAAAGACTAGCGGGACGGAGCAGTTCTTC.

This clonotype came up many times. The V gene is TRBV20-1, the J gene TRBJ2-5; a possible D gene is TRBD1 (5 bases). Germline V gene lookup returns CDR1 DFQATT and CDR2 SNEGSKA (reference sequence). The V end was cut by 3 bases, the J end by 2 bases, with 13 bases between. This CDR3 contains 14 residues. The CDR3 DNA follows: TGCAGTGCTAGGAACCTGGACAAACAAGAGACCCAGTACTTC. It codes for CSARNLDKQETQYF.

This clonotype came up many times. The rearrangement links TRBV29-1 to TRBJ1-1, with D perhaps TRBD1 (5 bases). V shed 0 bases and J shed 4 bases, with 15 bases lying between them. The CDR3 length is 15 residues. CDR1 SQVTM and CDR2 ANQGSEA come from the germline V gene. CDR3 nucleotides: TGCAGCGTTGAAGATCAGGAGGGGCCGGGCACTGAAGCTTTCTTT. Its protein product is CSVEDQEGPGTEAFF.

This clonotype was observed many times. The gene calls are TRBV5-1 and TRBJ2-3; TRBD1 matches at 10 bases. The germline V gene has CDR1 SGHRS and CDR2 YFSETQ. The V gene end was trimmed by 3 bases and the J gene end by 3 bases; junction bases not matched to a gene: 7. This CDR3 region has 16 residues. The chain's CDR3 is CASSSTGGVWTDTQYF. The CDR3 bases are TGCGCCAGCAGCTCGACAGGGGGCGTTTGGACAGATACGCAGTATTTT.

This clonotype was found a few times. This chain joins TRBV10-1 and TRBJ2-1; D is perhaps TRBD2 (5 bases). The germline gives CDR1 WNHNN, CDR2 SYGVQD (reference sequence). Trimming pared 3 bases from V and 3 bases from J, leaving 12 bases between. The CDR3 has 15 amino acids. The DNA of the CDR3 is TGCGCCAGCAGTGAAGGTTTTGGACTCTACAATGAGCAGTTCTTC. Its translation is CASSEGFGLYNEQFF.

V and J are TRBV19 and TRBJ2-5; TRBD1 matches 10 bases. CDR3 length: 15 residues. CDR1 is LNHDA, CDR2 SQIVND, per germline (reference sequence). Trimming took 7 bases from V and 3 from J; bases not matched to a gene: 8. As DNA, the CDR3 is TGTGCCAGTAAGAGGTTGGGGACAGGGGAAGAGACCCAGTACTTC. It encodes CASKRLGTGEETQYF.

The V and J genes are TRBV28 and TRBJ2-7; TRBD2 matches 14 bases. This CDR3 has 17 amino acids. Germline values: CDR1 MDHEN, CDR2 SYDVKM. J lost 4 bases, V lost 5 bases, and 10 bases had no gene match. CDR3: CASSHPWTSGRRYEQYF. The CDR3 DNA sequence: TGTGCCAGCAGTCATCCATGGACTAGCGGGAGGCGGTACGAGCAGTACTTC.

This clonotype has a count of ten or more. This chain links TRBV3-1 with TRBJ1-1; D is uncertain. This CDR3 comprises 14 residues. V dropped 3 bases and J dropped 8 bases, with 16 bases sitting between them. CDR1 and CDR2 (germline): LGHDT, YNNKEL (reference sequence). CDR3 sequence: CASSQTGRREEAFF. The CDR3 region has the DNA TGTGCCAGCAGCCAGACTGGGAGGAGGGAAGAAGCTTTCTTT.

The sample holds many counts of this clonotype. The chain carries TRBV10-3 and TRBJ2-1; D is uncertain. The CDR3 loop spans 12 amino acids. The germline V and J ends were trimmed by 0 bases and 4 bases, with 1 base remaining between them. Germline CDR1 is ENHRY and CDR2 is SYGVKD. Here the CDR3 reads CAISESYNEQFF. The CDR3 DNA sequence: TGTGCCATCAGTGAGTCGTACAATGAGCAGTTCTTC.

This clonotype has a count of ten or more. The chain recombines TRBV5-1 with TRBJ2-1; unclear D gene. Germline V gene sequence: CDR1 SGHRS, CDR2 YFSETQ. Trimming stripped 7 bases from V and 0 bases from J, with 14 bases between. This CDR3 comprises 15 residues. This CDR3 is CASGERRISYNEQFF. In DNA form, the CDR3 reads TGCGCCAGCGGGGAAAGGAGAATCTCCTACAATGAGCAGTTCTTC. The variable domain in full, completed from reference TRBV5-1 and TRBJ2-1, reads KAGVTQTPRYLIKTRGQQVTLSCSPISGHRSVSWYQQTPGQGLQFLFEYFSETQRNKGNFPGRFSGRQFSNSRSEMNVSTLELGDSALYLCASGERRISYNEQFFGPGTRLTVL.

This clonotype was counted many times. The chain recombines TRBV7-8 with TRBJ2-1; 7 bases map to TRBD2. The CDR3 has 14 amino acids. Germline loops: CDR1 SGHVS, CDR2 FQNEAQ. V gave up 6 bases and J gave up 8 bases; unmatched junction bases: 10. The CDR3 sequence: CASSSTSWLDEQFF. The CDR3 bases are TGTGCCAGCAGTTCGACTAGCTGGTTGGATGAGCAGTTCTTC. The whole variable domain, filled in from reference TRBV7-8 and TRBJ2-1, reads GAGVSQSPRYKVAKRGQDVALRCDPISGHVSLFWYQQALGQGPEFLTYFQNEAQLDKSGLPSDRFFAERPEGSVSTLKIQRTQQEDSAVYLCASSSTSWLDEQFFGPGTRLTVL.

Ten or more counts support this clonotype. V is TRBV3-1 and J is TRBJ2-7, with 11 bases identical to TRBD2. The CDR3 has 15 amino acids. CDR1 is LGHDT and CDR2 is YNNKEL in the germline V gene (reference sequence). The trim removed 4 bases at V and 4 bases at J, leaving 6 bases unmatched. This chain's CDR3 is CASSPIAGGGYEQYF. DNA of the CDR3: TGTGCCAGCAGCCCGATAGCGGGAGGGGGGTACGAGCAGTACTTC.

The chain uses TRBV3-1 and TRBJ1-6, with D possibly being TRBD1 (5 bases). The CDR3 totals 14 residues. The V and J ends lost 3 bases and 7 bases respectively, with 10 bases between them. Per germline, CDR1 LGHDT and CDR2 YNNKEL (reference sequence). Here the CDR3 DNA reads TGTGCCAGCAGCCAGGGGGGGTCCAATTCACCCCTCCACTTT. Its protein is CASSQGGSNSPLHF.

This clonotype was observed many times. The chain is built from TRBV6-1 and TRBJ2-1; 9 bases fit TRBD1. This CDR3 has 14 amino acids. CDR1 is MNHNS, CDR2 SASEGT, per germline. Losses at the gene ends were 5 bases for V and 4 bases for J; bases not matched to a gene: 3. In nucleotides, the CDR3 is TGTGCCAGCAGTCGACAGGGGGAATACAATGAGCAGTTCTTC. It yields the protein CASSRQGEYNEQFF.

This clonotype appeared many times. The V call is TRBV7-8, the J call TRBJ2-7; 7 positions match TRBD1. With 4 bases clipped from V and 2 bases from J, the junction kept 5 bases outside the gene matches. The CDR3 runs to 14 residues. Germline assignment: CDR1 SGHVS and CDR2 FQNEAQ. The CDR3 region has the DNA TGTGCCAGCAGCTACCAACAGGGGACCTACGAGCAGTACTTC. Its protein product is CASSYQQGTYEQYF.

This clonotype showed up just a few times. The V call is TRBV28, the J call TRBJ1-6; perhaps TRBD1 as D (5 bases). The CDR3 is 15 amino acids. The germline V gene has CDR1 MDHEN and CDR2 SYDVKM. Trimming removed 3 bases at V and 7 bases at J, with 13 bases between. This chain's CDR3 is CASSFPQGRNSPLHF. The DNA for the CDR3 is TGTGCCAGCAGTTTTCCCCAGGGTAGAAATTCACCCCTCCACTTT.